The clone carrying this T cell receptor beta chain was counted a few times. The germline V gene encodes CDR1 DFQATT and CDR2 SNEGSKA (reference sequence). The CDR3 totals 15 residues. The ends lost 0 bases at V and 2 bases at J; junction bases unmatched: 2. The data were obtained in a study of spatial heterogeneity in lung cancer. Described time point: blood at routine non-recurrence follow-up after resection. Tumor, nontumor lung or frozen PBMC supplied whole RNA, sequenced without sorting. Each TCR cDNA molecule carried a unique molecular identifier. TCRdb reprocessed the 5' RACE reads via MiXCR and lists one record per CDR3 protein. The data show about 120,000 distinct CDR3 sequences, 12% seen once.

The sample was PBMCs, taken at follow-up. The V gene is TRBV20-1, the J gene TRBJ2-2; 8 bases map to TRBD1. The clonotype originates from a male donor with early-stage non-small cell lung cancer. The CDR3 region is CSAREDRENTGELFF. The CDR3 coding sequence is TGCAGTGCTAGAGAGGACAGGGAAAACACCGGGGAGCTGTTTTTT.